This record looks at one TCR beta chain sequence and its context. The data derive from a study of shared clonotypes between healthy human individuals. V lost 0 bases and J lost 8; bases outside the gene matches: 12. This CDR3 contains 16 residues. CDR1 is SGHRS, CDR2 YFSETQ, per germline. Deep-level settings were used for running the assay. Each sorted subset replicate got 200 ng genomic DNA, 25,000 to 35,000 genomes. Sequencing was performed with immunoSEQ multiplex PCR; in TCRdb, only in-frame clones are kept and a portion is missing. The sample has some 680,000 clones, 73% seen once. The receptor was derived from a woman aged 30 to 39 in good health. The chain employs TRBV5-1 and TRBJ1-2, with 8 bases identical to TRBD1. Sample: memory CD4+ T cells sorted from blood. Subset indicated: CD45RA-negative fraction. CDR3 nucleotide sequence: TGCGCCAGCAGCTTGGACCGGGCTACAGGGGGTCGAGGCTACACCTTC. This codes for CASSLDRATGGRGYTF.